This is a list of T cell receptor beta chains from one sample in a study of blood T cell repertoires in COVID-19. Method: immunoSEQ multiplex PCR; TCRdb's copy keeps in-frame clones and lacks some. The table lists roughly 120,000 clones, more than 75% of them singletons. The sample was peripheral blood. Source of these receptors: a man aged 45-65 years with active COVID-19. Each CDR3 is given without its conserved first and last residue.

length: 15; V: TRBV9; CDR3: ASSAQTSPPSTDTQY
length: 14; V: TRBV5-8; CDR3: ASSHVVGVGNTEAF
length: 14; V: TRBV19; CDR3: ASSSQVGRTTYEQY
length: 13; V: TRBV11-3; CDR3: ASSLGGPSYNEQF
length: 11; V: TRBV10-3; CDR3: AISDRAGETQY
length: 12; V: TRBV15; CDR3: ATSRDRGEETQY
length: 12; V: TRBV5-1; CDR3: ASSLTGVDNEQF
length: 12; V: TRBV5-1; CDR3: ASGGERRYNEQF
length: 13; V: TRBV27; CDR3: ASSATSGRADTQY
length: 12; V: TRBV25-1; CDR3: ASTPRGKGKPLH
length: 13; V: TRBV6-6; CDR3: ASSYGTGSGNTIY
length: 12; V: TRBV5-4; CDR3: ASSSDRGKYGYT
length: 13; V: TRBV27; CDR3: ASSPQTGGYYGYT
length: 12; V: TRBV7-9; CDR3: ASSPGQGGSEAF
length: 14; V: TRBV5-1; CDR3: ASSFEGVGSYNEQF